This T cell receptor beta chain was sequenced during a study of T cell responses to AZD1222 COVID-19 vaccine listed by TCRdb under 2021. With regard to the full study: A total of 230 to 250 trial participants underwent TCR sequencing, of whom about 210 received two doses of AZD1222 and roughly 25 received two doses of the MenACWY control vaccine. Trial participants were enrolled by age into subgroups of 18-55, 56-69 and 70-plus years, and around 150, 28 and 57 TCR-sequenced participants, respectively, were included in these subgroups. General conclusions and limits of the study: In the small 56-69-year group, the increase in depth fell short of significance, most likely because of low power. Participants were mostly white British and included more females than males, and it was suggested by the authors that clonal diversity may have been underestimated. Because no day 14 peak-response samples were available, the repertoires could be characterized only after the peak T cell response. Only six or seven AZD1222 recipients were SARS-CoV-2 seropositive at baseline, limiting conclusions about previously exposed vaccinees. Reportedly, almost half of the unique spike-specific TCRs recognized epitopes lying outside the regions that are mutated in the B.1.351 and B.1.1.7 variants. After two AZD1222 doses, both the breadth and the depth of spike-specific TCRs were significantly higher than at day 0 and than in MenACWY recipients. The whole spike protein was spanned by vaccine-associated CD4 TCRs, and dominant responses were seen in regions 160-218 and 743-854.

Comments on this clone: Its antigen target is currently unknown. The junction departs from the called germline gene at one end, perhaps through a read error.

The CDR3 regions of human TCRbeta chains were analyzed by immunosequencing. As for how the authors treated the data: TCRs in the repertoires were compared against a reference library of SARS-CoV-2-specific TCRs that had been generated with the MIRA antigen-specificity platform. Breadth was defined as the fraction of unique TCRs that were SARS-CoV-2-associated. Depth was defined as the fraction of total T cells that were SARS-CoV-2-associated. Using the MIRA data, each spike-specific TCR was assigned both to the spike region to which the TCR was reactive and to a CD4 or CD8 class. Log10-transformed breadth and depth values were compared by one-way ANOVA with Sidak's multiple comparisons tests. The table comes from immuneACCESS by way of TCRdb, which keeps in-frame sequences with V and J called. Part of the clones is missing from these tables; in studies checked, under half for an unresolved V gene and the rest for unknown reasons. V and J calls and clone size follow that table, whereas D and trimming were derived from the DNA. This sample comprises roughly 180,000 clones, approximately 89% of them detected only once. The ten most abundant clones make up under 2% of the sample.

The intended sense of this specimen's time point label: about 28 days (+/-7) after the second vaccine dose. AZD1222 recipients with second doses at about 4 weeks or about 12 weeks were pooled, because spike-specific TCR depth and breadth did not differ between schedules. Vaccinee samples were obtained from the UK trials COV001 and COV002, which included a single-blind randomized controlled phase 2/3 trial of AZD1222 (ChAdOx1 nCoV-19) in healthy adults. For TCRbeta chain sequencing, PBMC samples were collected from trial participants at day 0 and at day 28 after the second dose. Sequences SGHAT (CDR1) and FQNNGV (CDR2) are obtained from the germline V gene. From the cysteine up to the phenylalanine, the CDR3 has a length of 14 residues. Left in the record is the CDR3 DNA by itself, 42 bases read in frame from the first base.

The sequences come from peripheral blood, collected 28 days after the second AZD1222 dose. The chain joins TRBV11-2 to TRBJ2-5; TRBD1 matches 7 bases in the middle. The sequence came from an adult who received the AZD1222 COVID-19 vaccine. The nucleotides are TGTGCCAGCAGCCGGGGACAGCTACAAGAGATCCAGTACTTC. It encodes CASSRGQLQEIQYF.